The 7 T cell receptor beta chains in this list originate from one sample, sequenced in a study of T cells after yellow fever vaccination (dated by TCRdb to about 2019). The method behind the library was 5' RACE. The listed sequencing device is Illumina HiSeq 2500. TCRdb applied fastp at Q25 and MiXCR to the public reads, then kept only in-frame beta chains. CDR3 protein sequences are deduplicated, and each keeps its most common genes and DNA. This sample has approximately 340,000 distinct CDR3 sequences in its table, and over 8% of those were observed once. 15% to 20% of the sample is taken by the ten largest. The treatment or condition label, as the study defines it: live attenuated yellow fever vaccine strain. The starting material was PBMCs, obtained on the day of the first yellow fever vaccination. The receptors derive from a man aged 18 to 29 who received the YFV17D yellow fever vaccine.

The V and J genes are TRBV5-1 and TRBJ1-1, with D possibly matching TRBD1 (6 bases). The germline CDR1 and CDR2 sequences are SGHRS and YFSETQ. Deletions cut 2 bases from V and 0 bases from J, with 11 bases between. The CDR3 is made up of 15 amino acids. CDR3 in DNA: TGCGCCAGCAGCTTCACAGGGTCGATGAACACTGAAGCTTTCTTT. Protein: CASSFTGSMNTEAFF.

The chain carries TRBV20-1 and TRBJ2-2; D is unclear. Germline V gives CDR1 DFQATT, CDR2 SNEGSKA (reference sequence). The CDR3 sequence is 15 residues long. The V gene lost 0 bases and the J gene lost 0 bases, with 8 bases spanning the gap. CDR3 sequence (DNA): TGCAGTGCTAGAGATGGCCGGACGAACACCGGGGAGCTGTTTTTT. This translates into CSARDGRTNTGELFF.

This clonotype was detected only a few times. V is TRBV4-3 and J is TRBJ1-3, with TRBD1 as a possible D gene (5 bases). The CDR3 consists of 16 residues. V gave up 3 bases and J gave up 0 bases, with 12 bases separating them. The V gene's germline CDR1 is LGHNA and CDR2 YSLEER. The CDR3 protein is CASSHRLGGSGNTIYF. The DNA of the CDR3 is TGCGCCAGCAGCCACCGTTTGGGGGGCTCTGGAAACACCATATATTTT.

V gene TRBV6-5 combines with J gene TRBJ2-7, with 7 bases fitting TRBD1. The V gene end was trimmed by 3 bases and the J gene end by 4 bases; junction bases not matched to a gene: 6. The germline gives CDR1 MNHEY, CDR2 SVGAGI. The CDR3 spans 14 residues. The CDR3 reads CASSYEGGAYEQYF. DNA of the CDR3: TGTGCCAGCAGTTATGAAGGGGGCGCTTACGAGCAGTACTTC.

The V and J genes are TRBV12-3 or TRBV12-4 and TRBJ1-5; 10 nucleotides line up with TRBD1. The CDR3 has 19 amino acids. V lost 5 bases, J lost 0 bases, and 13 bases stayed unmatched. The CDR3 region has the DNA TGTGCCAGCAGTACCAGACAGGGGGCGCTTGGGTATAGCAATCAGCCCCAGCATTTT. It specifies CASSTRQGALGYSNQPQHF.

This clonotype appeared a few times. The CDR3 nucleotides are TGTGCCAGCCTGCCGGGACAGGGGTCCGAGACCCAGTACTTC. As protein: CASLPGQGSETQYF. The chain uses TRBV7-2 and TRBJ2-5, with 10 nucleotides matching TRBD1. Trimming took 8 bases from V and 5 from J; bases not matched to a gene: 8. The germline gives CDR1 SGHTA, CDR2 FQGNSA. The length of the CDR3 is 14 residues.

This clonotype was seen repeatedly, ten times or more. The V call is TRBV7-9, the J call TRBJ1-4; TRBD1 might be the D (5 bases). Trimming removed 3 bases from V and 2 bases from J, with 13 bases in between. The CDR3 is made up of 16 amino acids. Germline assignment: CDR1 SEHNR and CDR2 FQNEAQ (reference sequence). The CDR3 protein is CASSFGGSGTNEKLFF. CDR3 nucleotide sequence: TGTGCCAGCAGCTTCGGTGGTTCAGGGACTAATGAAAAACTGTTTTTT.